This TCR beta chain was identified in a study of PD-1 blockade in classical Hodgkin lymphoma. Study-wide results and limits: Reported findings placed baseline TCR diversity lower in newly diagnosed patients (compared with healthy donors).

The CDR3 runs 14 residues. V lost 0 bases to trimming and J lost 2 bases, with 8 bases between them. Germline V gives CDR1 SGHVS, CDR2 FQNEAQ. Time point: newly diagnosed, previously untreated cHL patient sample. Magnetic depletion of unwanted cells isolated CD4+ T cells from thawed PBMCs. Comparison came from newly diagnosed, untreated classical Hodgkin lymphoma PBMCs. This clone was picked up one time. Its matching antigen is unknown. Assay used: immunoSEQ multiplex PCR; TCRdb lists only in-frame clones, some missing. Among more than 25,000 clones, more than 70% were seen once, and the ten largest hold more than 0.35%.

The source of this sequence is a human donor with classical Hodgkin lymphoma. The specimen was CD4+ T cells from blood. The chain employs TRBV7-8 and TRBJ2-7, with TRBD2 as a possible D gene (5 bases). As DNA, the CDR3 is TGTGCCAGCAGCTTAGCGGGAGAAGCCTACGAGCAGTACTTC. Translating it yields CASSLAGEAYEQYF.